This TCR beta chain was identified in a study of cytomegalovirus exposure and HLA in healthy donors. Turning to the study itself: Within the Caucasian-associated ancestry cluster were roughly 81% of the 350 to 400 genotyped donors.

Details on this clone: Its target is not known.

General study results and limits: TCR beta sequences reportedly predicted most subjects' HLA-A and HLA-B alleles accurately. Rarity marked most TCR sequences, yet some public TCRs occurred in many donors. Earlier results showed most TCR beta V segments being productive about 87% or about 30% of the time.

V was clipped by 3 bases and J by 4 bases, with 12 bases between them. CDR3 length: 15 amino acids. CDR1 and CDR2 from the germline V gene are SGHTA and FQGNSA. PCR was performed using 60 Vbeta and 13 Jbeta primers. Sequencing used immunoSEQ multiplex PCR; TCRdb keeps in-frame clones, though not all of them. The repertoire holds about 90,000 clones, with approximately 80% as singletons. The TCR sequence derives from a man aged 25 to 45 in good health and CMV-seronegative. Sequencing was performed on PBMCs. The chain joins TRBV7-2 to TRBJ1-4, with unresolved D. The CDR3 nucleotides are TGTGCCAGCAGCTTCGGGAAGTCGGATAATGAAAAACTGTTTTTT. This codes for CASSFGKSDNEKLFF.